This TCR beta chain was obtained from a study of beta chain features in type 1 diabetes. Study-level points and caveats: For Type 1 diabetes patients, all four CD4+ subsets carried TCRB CDR3s that were moderately but significantly shorter. It was among patients, rather than healthy donors, that naive, central memory and Treg TCRB repertoires appeared more similar.

cDNA synthesis used the whole RNA isolate, giving expressed TCRB sequences. This table comes from immunoSEQ multiplex PCR, and its TCRdb copy is limited to in-frame clones, with some not included. This repertoire shows 350,000 to 450,000 clones, around 15% found once; its top ten account for 0.019%. Turning to this clone: Its specificity is not known.

The clonotype originates from a woman younger than 30 in good health. The sequencing input was naive CD4+ T cells from blood.

The CDR3 region has the DNA TGTGCCAGCAGTGAAGCGGGGGGCCGGGCTTACGAGCAGTACTTC. This gives the protein CASSEAGGRAYEQYF. The chain carries TRBV25-1 and TRBJ2-7, with 8 nucleotides matching TRBD2. The V gene's germline CDR1 is MGHDK and CDR2 SYGVNS. The CDR3 sequence is 15 residues long. V lost 2 bases and J lost 4; bases outside the gene matches: 7.